The rows below give T cell receptor beta chains drawn from one sample of a study of blood T cell repertoires in COVID-19. Clones were read by immunoSEQ multiplex PCR, and TCRdb kept only the in-frame ones, dropping some. The repertoire holds approximately 100,000 clones, with about 87% as singletons. Sequenced: peripheral blood. Receptors were obtained from a human donor with COVID-19, enrolled during active disease. The donor label of this sample is uncertain. Each CDR3 is given with its conserved first and last residue. A D gene is named only where the DNA matches it firmly. Rows give clone size only sometimes, using once, few, many, or a class for an expanded clone.

j_call clone_size v_call d_call cdr3_nt cdr3_aa
TRBJ1-2 NA TRBV6-1 NA TGTGCCAGCAGTGAAGGGGGAGGGAACTATGGCTACACCTTC CASSEGGGNYGYTF
TRBJ1-6 NA TRBV2 TRBD1 TGTGCCAGCAGTGAGACAGGGCCTTCACCCCTCCACTTT CASSETGPSPLHF
TRBJ1-4 NA TRBV5-1 NA TGCGCCAGCAGCTTGGAAAGTCTGAGCGGGACTAATGAAAAACTGTTTTTT CASSLESLSGTNEKLFF
TRBJ2-1 few TRBV9 TRBD1 TGTGCCAGCAGCACCTCCGGGACAGAGTTAACCAGCTCCTACAATGAGCAGTTCTTC CASSTSGTELTSSYNEQFF
TRBJ1-1 NA TRBV29-1 NA TGCAGCGTTGGTGACTATACTCGCACTGAAGCTTTCTTT CSVGDYTRTEAFF
TRBJ2-7 NA TRBV28 TRBD1 TGTGCCATTACGACAGGGGTAGGCTCCTACGAGCAGTACTTC CAITTGVGSYEQYF
TRBJ2-6 NA TRBV6-6 NA TGTGCCAGCAGCAACGTTTGGGAGACTGGGGCCAACGTCCTGACTTTC CASSNVWETGANVLTF
TRBJ2-7 NA TRBV7-3 NA TGTGCCAGCAGCCCCTTTGCGGGATGGCCCTACGAGCAGTACTTC CASSPFAGWPYEQYF
TRBJ2-3 once TRBV6-4 TRBD2 TGTGCCAGCAGTATAGCGGGGGATGACACAGATACGCAGTATTTT CASSIAGDDTDTQYF
TRBJ1-1 NA TRBV5-1 NA TGCGCCAGCAGCTGGGGCAGAATTGCAGGAGGGGAAGGCATGAACACTGAAGCTTTCTTT CASSWGRIAGGEGMNTEAFF
TRBJ1-1 NA TRBV30 TRBD1 TGTGCCTGGAGTCGGGACAGGTTGAACACTGAAGCTTTCTTT CAWSRDRLNTEAFF
TRBJ2-2 NA TRBV24-1 TRBD1 TGTGCCACCAGTGACCAGGGACAGGGGGCGAAAGGGGAGCTGTTTTTT CATSDQGQGAKGELFF
TRBJ2-1 NA TRBV21-1 NA TGTGCCAGCAGCAAAGAAGAAGGTTGGGAGGCGGGAGGGCTTGGGCTCAGCTCCTACAATGAGCAGTTCTTC CASSKEEGWEAGGLGLSSYNEQFF
TRBJ2-1 NA TRBV24-1 TRBD2 TGTGCCACCAGTGATTCCACTAGCGGATACTACAATGAGCAGTTCTTC CATSDSTSGYYNEQFF
TRBJ2-7 NA TRBV2 TRBD1 TGTGCCAGCAGTGCCCGTATACAGGGGGCCGGCGAGCAGTACTTC CASSARIQGAGEQYF
TRBJ2-7 NA TRBV10-1 NA TGCGCCAGCGCCTTTTCCCTGGACAGCCCTACCTACGAGCAGTACTTC CASAFSLDSPTYEQYF
TRBJ2-1 NA TRBV7-9 TRBD1 TGTGCCAGCAGCTTCCAGGGGGCATCCTACAATGAGCAGTTCTTC CASSFQGASYNEQFF
TRBJ1-1 NA TRBV10-2 TRBD1 TGCGCCAGCAGTTTGACAGGGGGCAAGGACACTGAAGCTTTCTTT CASSLTGGKDTEAFF
TRBJ1-4 NA TRBV6-5 NA TGTGCCAGCACCAGGACAGCGAATGAAAAACTGTTTTTT CASTRTANEKLFF
TRBJ1-2 few TRBV19 NA TGTGCCAGTAGTATTTCCCCAGCAGGGGCCGGCTACACCTTC CASSISPAGAGYTF
TRBJ2-1 NA TRBV2 NA TGTGCCAGCCCGAGGGGAACAGGGGAGGATGAGCAGTTCTTC CASPRGTGEDEQFF
TRBJ2-5 once TRBV7-9 NA TGTGCCAGCAGCCCCGATGGGCCGTACCAAGAGACCCAGTACTTC CASSPDGPYQETQYF
TRBJ2-7 NA TRBV7-9 NA TGTGCCAGCAGCCCGGACACGGCTTGGTACGAGCAGTACTTC CASSPDTAWYEQYF
TRBJ1-3 NA TRBV7-8 NA TGTGCCAGCAGGTTGAGGGAGGAGTTTGGAAACACCATATATTTT CASRLREEFGNTIYF
TRBJ2-3 NA TRBV19 NA TGTGCCAGTGGAGGGGAAGATACGCAGTATTTT CASGGEDTQYF
TRBJ2-5 NA TRBV29-1 NA TGCAGCGTTGGGGCGTGGCAAGAGACCCAGTACTTC CSVGAWQETQYF
TRBJ2-1 NA TRBV5-6 NA TGTGCCAGCAGCTTGGAGGGCGGGACCTACAATGAGCAGTTCTTC CASSLEGGTYNEQFF
TRBJ2-6 NA TRBV10-3 TRBD1 TGTGCCCTCGGGACAGGATTTCAGGGGCACTCTGGGGCCAACGTCCTGACTTTC CALGTGFQGHSGANVLTF
TRBJ2-7 once TRBV28 TRBD2 TGTGCCAGCAGTTTAGACAGGCAAACCGGGGGGGCCAGCGACGAGCAGTACTTC CASSLDRQTGGASDEQYF
TRBJ1-6 NA TRBV19 NA TGTGCCAGTAGTATAGCAGGGAGGGATTCACCCCTCCACTTT CASSIAGRDSPLHF
TRBJ2-5 NA TRBV5-4 TRBD2 TGTGCCAGCAGCTCCGGACTAGCGGGAGTCTGGGGAGAGACCCAGTACTTC CASSSGLAGVWGETQYF
TRBJ1-1 NA TRBV3-1/TRBV3-2 NA TGTGCCAGCAGCCAAGACCGGGCTGAAGCTTTCTTT CASSQDRAEAFF
TRBJ2-7 NA TRBV2 TRBD1 TGTGCCAGCACCCCTAGCCGGACAGGGACCTACGAGCAGTACTTC CASTPSRTGTYEQYF
TRBJ1-4 NA TRBV7-8 NA TGTGCCAGCAGCTTACAGGGTCCGGACGAAAAACTGTTTTTT CASSLQGPDEKLFF
TRBJ1-5 NA TRBV2 NA TGTGCCTCCCGAGGCCGTTCCGGTCAGCCCCAGCATTTT CASRGRSGQPQHF
TRBJ1-2 NA TRBV19 NA TGTGCCAGTAGTATAGCGGGAGGACGGAACTATGGCTACACCTTC CASSIAGGRNYGYTF
TRBJ1-6 NA TRBV6-5 NA TGTGCCAGCAGTTACGACAGACTTAATTCACCCCTCCACTTT CASSYDRLNSPLHF
TRBJ2-7 few TRBV13 NA TGTGCCAGCAGCTTAGGTACCAGGGTTCTAAACGAGCAGTACTTC CASSLGTRVLNEQYF
TRBJ2-7 NA TRBV28 NA TGTGCCAGCAGTTTTGGCCTCAATTACGAGCAGTACTTC CASSFGLNYEQYF
TRBJ1-2 NA TRBV2 NA TGTGCCAGCAGTGAAGACAGGTTTACCTATGGCTACACCTTC CASSEDRFTYGYTF
TRBJ2-5 NA TRBV5-1 TRBD2 TGCGCCAGCAGCTTGGGACTAGCGGGGGACCAAGAGACCCAGTACTTC CASSLGLAGDQETQYF
TRBJ1-1 NA TRBV11-2 TRBD1 TGTGCCAGCAGCGCCCACAGGGGCACTGAAGCTTTCTTT CASSAHRGTEAFF
TRBJ1-4 NA TRBV7-2 NA TGTGCCAGCAGCGCCCTTATGAGGGGGATTGGAAAACTGTTTTTT CASSALMRGIGKLFF
TRBJ2-5 NA TRBV24-1 NA TGTGCCACCTCGCTTAGCGGGGACAGGGTAGTTGAGACCCAGTACTTC CATSLSGDRVVETQYF
TRBJ1-6 NA TRBV6-5 NA TGTGCCAGCAGCCCATGGGGCCGCCAAGCATCACCCCTCCACTTT CASSPWGRQASPLHF
TRBJ1-1 NA TRBV9 TRBD1 TGTGCCAGCAGCGTAGCTGGGACAGGATTCACTGAAGCTTTCTTT CASSVAGTGFTEAFF
TRBJ1-6 once TRBV29-1 TRBD1 TGCAGCGCAATGGTGCAGGGGGACTCACCCCTCCACTTT CSAMVQGDSPLHF
TRBJ1-5 once TRBV7-8 NA TGTGCCAGCAGCTTGATCCCCGACGGAGTCAATCAGCCCCAGCATTTT CASSLIPDGVNQPQHF
TRBJ1-3 NA TRBV4-1 NA TGCGCCAGCAGCCAAGACGGACACCCTTCCTCTGGAAACACCATATATTTT CASSQDGHPSSGNTIYF
TRBJ2-3 NA TRBV5-1 NA TGCGCCAGCAGCCCCGGACAGAGCACAGATACGCAGTATTTT CASSPGQSTDTQYF
TRBJ1-6 NA TRBV30 TRBD1 TGTGCCTGGGGGACAGGGGTAGTTTCCTATAATTCACCCCTCCACTTT CAWGTGVVSYNSPLHF
TRBJ2-2 NA TRBV3-1/TRBV3-2 NA TGTGCCAGCAGCGGCCGGGAAAGAGTCGGGGAGCTGTTTTTT CASSGRERVGELFF
TRBJ2-3 NA TRBV4-2 NA TGTGCCAGCAGCCAACAGCCCGGGGAACGAGCAGATACGCAGTATTTT CASSQQPGERADTQYF
TRBJ1-4 NA TRBV9 NA TGTGCCAGCAGCACCAGGGAGGCTAATGAAAAACTGTTTTTT CASSTREANEKLFF
TRBJ2-3 NA TRBV7-3 TRBD2 TGTGCCAGCAGCCCCCTAGCGGGGGGGCCCACAGATACGCAGTATTTT CASSPLAGGPTDTQYF
TRBJ2-4 NA TRBV7-2 NA TGTGCCAGCAGCCAGGGTCCCCTAGGACAGGCCAAAAACATTCAGTACTTC CASSQGPLGQAKNIQYF
TRBJ2-7 NA TRBV27 NA TGTGCCAGCAGTTATCAGGGAAGCTCCTACGAGCAGTACTTC CASSYQGSSYEQYF
TRBJ1-1 NA TRBV3-1/TRBV3-2 NA TGTGCCAGCAGCCAAGAGGCTGGCAAGGCTTTCTTT CASSQEAGKAFF